The present TCR beta chain was sequenced within a study of cytomegalovirus exposure and HLA in healthy donors. With 60 Vbeta and 13 Jbeta primers, the PCR was carried out. Sequencing was performed with immunoSEQ multiplex PCR; in TCRdb, only in-frame clones are kept and a portion is missing. The sample lists approximately 120,000 clones, 80% occurring once. The germline CDR1 and CDR2 sequences are SGHDT and YYEEEE. This CDR3 spans 14 amino acids. Trimming cost V 4 bases and J 2 bases, with 12 bases left between them. This TCR came from a man aged 25 to 45 in good health and CMV-seropositive. The sample taken for sequencing was PBMCs. This chain connects TRBV5-6 to TRBJ2-5; perhaps TRBD1 as D (6 bases). The CDR3 here is CASSPTGLQETQYF. CDR3 bases: TGTGCCAGCAGCCCCACAGGGCTTCAAGAGACCCAGTACTTC.